This TCR beta chain emerged from a study of Tregs in tolerant kidney transplant recipients. Sequenced by immunoSEQ multiplex PCR; TCRdb stores in-frame clones only, minus some. This sample carries under 85,000 clones, less than 90% of them seen once, and the ten largest clones take about 0.37%. Study observations and caveats: In tolerant patients, donor-specific Tregs outgrew total Tregs, suggesting antigen-driven expansion. Nucleotide sequences could not be compared across some patients' samples due to primer changes. Expanding Tregs on activated donor B cells appeared to best identify donor-specific TCRbeta clones.

Unstimulated regulatory T cells (CD4+CD25+CD127-), CD4+CD25- non-regulatory cells, CD4 and CD8 cells were FACS-sorted from thawed PBMCs. Concerning this clone itself: Its antigen is unknown.

Per the germline V gene, CDR1 is MDHEN and CDR2 is SYDVKM. The V end lost 4 bases, the J end lost 4 bases, and 13 bases lay between the germline ends. The CDR3 is 14 residues long. The receptor was derived from a human donor who received a combined kidney and bone marrow transplant. The rearrangement joins TRBV28 to TRBJ2-5; a possible D gene is TRBD1 (6 bases). The sample consisted of CD4+ T cells from blood, taken before the transplant. The CDR3 protein is CASSSYRVGETQYF. In nucleotides, the CDR3 is TGTGCCAGCAGTTCCTACAGGGTTGGAGAGACCCAGTACTTC.